A single T cell receptor (beta chain) is shown here with its context. Its specific antigen is unknown. The data stem from a study of monozygotic twins with inflammatory bowel disease (dated by TCRdb to 2018 to 2020). For the wider study: A total of about 28 monozygotic twin pairs were included in the full study, comprising nine German pairs (four IBD-concordant, five IBD-discordant) and 19 IBD-discordant Danish pairs. Each individual had, on average, about 151 000 unique TCRalpha sequences and 181 000 unique TCRbeta sequences available for analysis. Disease-associated traits were sought mainly through comparisons between IBD patients and their genetically identical healthy co-twins within discordant pairs.

The germline V gene specifies LGHNA as CDR1 and YNFKEQ as CDR2. Counted from cysteine to phenylalanine, this CDR3 has 18 amino acids. No DNA sequence is on record. What the work shows at the level of the full study, not this receptor alone: The analysis was unable to tell different T cell subtypes apart. Compared with healthy twins, IBD patients had fewer clonotypes in common with other individuals, a difference most pronounced in patients showing signs of disease activity. IBD patients had lower TCRbeta repertoire diversity, measured by the inverse Simpson index, than their healthy co-twins. Repertoire similarity did not differ between concordant and discordant twins, possibly due to limited statistical power. Because patients were on differing immunosuppressive treatments, the repertoires may have picked up extra background noise and inter-individual variability. The results gave no support for a single strong signal or clonotype linked to IBD.

The library was generated by 5' RACE. The input for every TCR library was around 4,000 ng of total RNA. For each sample, cDNA was synthesized in eight separate reactions using SMARTScribe reverse transcriptase. During cDNA synthesis, unique molecular identifiers containing a 6-nucleotide sample barcode were introduced by template switching. TCRalpha and TCRbeta cDNA was amplified by two nested PCRs of around 16 and 10 cycles, with bead purification after each PCR. Before amplification, cDNA was treated with uracil DNA-glycosylase and purified using the QIAquick PCR purification kit. In the second PCR, Illumina TruSeq-compatible adapters and sample-specific barcodes were added. Library quality and concentration were assessed using TapeStation and Qubit, and roughly 5 ng of each library was pooled. Sequencing of the pooled libraries was done on an Illumina HiSeq2500 single-index Rapid Run using custom sequencing primers and 2 x 100 bp reads. Turning to the authors' computational methods: MiGEC version 1.2.6 was used for UMI-based consensus assembly, which corrected PCR and sequencing errors. V(D)J alignment, clonotype assembly and CDR3 extraction were performed with MiXCR version 2.1.1. To normalise gene usage, clonotype sharing and MAIT/NKT TCR abundance, the top 1000, 10 000 and 20 000 clonotypes in each sample were analysed. Diversity was computed as the inverse Simpson index with the vegan R package after downsampling to 27 000 UMIs. Statistical testing used paired Mann-Whitney U tests on the discordant twin pairs and applied Benjamini-Hochberg correction for multiple testing. TCRdb reprocessed the public reads and reports one entry per CDR3 protein sequence, without DNA. TCRdb, not the authors, supplied the V and J calls. The table for this sample records fewer than 450,000 distinct CDR3 sequences. The ten largest account for 2.5% to 3% of the sample.

From each donor, a 2.5 ml peripheral blood sample was drawn into PAXgene tubes and stored at -80 degrees C. Without T cell sorting, total RNA was isolated from whole blood using the PAXgene blood miRNA kit on an automated QIAcube. Deep TCRalpha and TCRbeta repertoire profiling with unique molecular barcoding was performed on peripheral blood of monozygotic twin pairs concordant or discordant for inflammatory bowel disease. Smoking habits were recorded for all twin pairs, and individuals were classified as current, former or never smokers. The chain uses TRBV4-2 and TRBJ2-1; TCRdb names TRBD2, which stays unverified in the absence of DNA. This clonotype was obtained from a human donor with ulcerative colitis or Crohn's disease, or a healthy co-twin of an affected twin (not recorded which). Sequenced sample: blood. CDR3 protein: CASSQDPSGGRTYNEQFF.